Shown below are 16 T cell receptor beta chains from a single sample sequenced in a study of blood T cell repertoires in COVID-19. The assay was immunoSEQ multiplex PCR, and TCRdb's table has in-frame clones only and misses some. The sample includes about 220,000 clones, about three quarters of them seen just once. Sample: peripheral blood. The receptors come from a woman aged 70-85 years with acute or convalescent COVID-19.

V usage is TRBV18 and J usage is TRBJ2-5; D remains ambiguous. This CDR3 contains 12 residues. Trimming removed 3 bases at V and 3 bases at J, with 5 bases between. Germline CDR1 reads KGHSH; CDR2 reads LQKENI. CDR3 nucleotide sequence: TGTGCCAGCTCACCGGAGAAAGAGACCCAGTACTTC. Protein product: CASSPEKETQYF. The full variable domain, in which reference TRBV18 and TRBJ2-5 provide the parts outside the CDR3, is NAGVMQNPRHLVRRRGQEARLRCSPMKGHSHVYWYRQLPEEGLKFMVYLQKENIIDESGMPKERFSAEFPKEGPSILRIQQVVRGDSAAYFCASSPEKETQYFGPGTRLLVL.

Only a few counts were recorded for this clone. The CDR3 nucleotides are TGTGCCAGCAGCACTACAGGGAGCGATGAAAAACTGTTTTTT. This encodes CASSTTGSDEKLFF. The chain links TRBV28 to TRBJ1-4; the D gene is possibly TRBD1 (6 bases). Between the trimmed V and J ends, which lost 6 bases and 6 bases, there was a span of 14 bases. The length of the CDR3 is 14 residues. In germline, CDR1 is MDHEN, CDR2 SYDVKM.

CDR3 DNA sequence: TGTGCCAGCAGCTTAGTAATTAGGGGCGGGGAGCTGTTTTTT. Amino acids: CASSLVIRGGELFF. V usage is TRBV7-6 and J usage is TRBJ2-2, with D possibly being TRBD1 (5 bases). CDR3 length: 14 residues. Germline loops: CDR1 SGHVS, CDR2 FNYEAQ. With 1 base removed from V and 7 bases from J, the gap between germline ends came to 10 bases.

For the CDR3, the DNA is TGTGCCAGCAGCCTCTATGGGGGGACCACAGATACGCAGTATTTT. Its protein product is CASSLYGGTTDTQYF. V usage is TRBV7-3 and J usage is TRBJ2-3; D is possibly TRBD2 (6 bases). V shed 5 bases and J shed 2 bases, with 14 bases lying between them. The CDR3 runs 15 residues. The germline gives CDR1 SGHTA, CDR2 FQGTGA.

The chain joins TRBV7-2 to TRBJ1-6, with D possibly being TRBD1 (5 bases). There are 15 residues in the CDR3. V lost 3 bases and J lost 7, with 13 bases in between. From germline, CDR1 is SGHTA and CDR2 FQGNSA. The CDR3 sequence is CASSLRGQRNSPLHF. The CDR3 DNA reads TGTGCCAGCAGCTTGCGGGGCCAGCGAAATTCACCCCTCCACTTT.

This clone was counted between two and nine times. CDR3 loop: CASSTGTGRTDTQYF. CDR3 nucleotides: TGTGCCAGCAGTACCGGGACAGGGAGGACAGATACGCAGTATTTT. The rearrangement joins TRBV6-4 to TRBJ2-3; the match to TRBD1 covers 9 bases. Germline assignment: CDR1 MRHNA and CDR2 SNTAGT. The CDR3 totals 15 residues. With 5 bases clipped from V and 3 bases from J, the junction kept 6 bases outside the gene matches.

J is TRBJ2-7 and V is TRBV9, with a weak D call TRBD2 (5 bases). Trimming shortened V by 0 bases and J by 4 bases, and 8 bases separated the two germline ends. CDR3 length: 13 residues. Germline-derived CDR1 and CDR2 are SGDLS and YYNGEE. CDR3 region: CASSVATGYEQYF. CDR3 DNA: TGTGCCAGCAGCGTAGCTACGGGGTACGAGCAGTACTTC.

The rearrangement joins TRBV10-1 to TRBJ1-1, with D possibly being TRBD1 (6 bases). Germline CDR1 is WNHNN and CDR2 is SYGVQD (reference sequence). The CDR3 has 15 residues. Trimming removed 2 bases at V and 2 bases at J, with 12 bases between. The CDR3 spells CASSETGQPNTEAFF. For the CDR3, the DNA is TGCGCCAGCAGTGAGACCGGACAGCCTAACACTGAAGCTTTCTTT.

The chain joins TRBV7-2 to TRBJ2-5, with D maybe TRBD1 (6 bases). CDR3 length equals 15 residues. Trimming stripped 1 base from V and 2 bases from J, with 11 bases between. CDR1 and CDR2 from the germline V gene are SGHTA and FQGNSA. This CDR3 is CASSLGTVLQETQYF. The CDR3, as DNA: TGTGCCAGCAGCTTAGGGACAGTGTTACAAGAGACCCAGTACTTC.

This clone was detected only once. The chain has TRBV6-5 and TRBJ2-4; tentatively, D is TRBD1 (7 bases). Between the trimmed V and J ends, which lost 5 bases and 6 bases, there was a span of 11 bases. Germline V gene data show CDR1 as MNHEY and CDR2 as SVGAGI. The CDR3 runs 13 residues. The CDR3 DNA reads TGTGCCAGCAGTCAGGGGGGAAGAAACATTCAGTACTTC. Translation gives CASSQGGRNIQYF.

The rearrangement uses TRBV18 and TRBJ2-1, with D tentatively TRBD2 (5 bases). The germline CDR1 and CDR2 sequences are KGHSH and LQKENI. The CDR3 is 15 amino acids. Deletions cut 0 bases from V and 4 bases from J, with 10 bases between. CDR3 loop: CASSPPADSYNEQFF. The DNA of the CDR3 is TGTGCCAGCTCACCACCGGCGGACTCTTACAATGAGCAGTTCTTC. Complete variable domain (other parts from reference TRBV18 and TRBJ2-1): NAGVMQNPRHLVRRRGQEARLRCSPMKGHSHVYWYRQLPEEGLKFMVYLQKENIIDESGMPKERFSAEFPKEGPSILRIQQVVRGDSAAYFCASSPPADSYNEQFFGPGTRLTVL.

The chain employs TRBV6-2 or TRBV6-3 and TRBJ2-5, with 7 bases lining up with TRBD1. J was trimmed by 5 bases and V by 5 bases; bases with no gene match: 11. CDR1 and CDR2 from the germline V gene are MNHEY and SVGEGT. The CDR3 length is 15 residues. The CDR3 sequence is CASSTTGHSGETQYF. The CDR3 DNA is TGTGCCAGCAGTACGACAGGGCACTCGGGGGAGACCCAGTACTTC.

This sequence joins TRBV7-3 and TRBJ2-6; D is possibly TRBD1 (5 bases). Germline-derived CDR1 and CDR2 are SGHTA and FQGTGA. V dropped 2 bases and J dropped 1 base, with 9 bases sitting between them. The CDR3 extends over 16 amino acids. The CDR3 nucleotides are TGTGCCAGCAGCTTACAGGGTTGGTCTGGGGCCAACGTCCTGACTTTC. It encodes CASSLQGWSGANVLTF.

This clone has a handful of counts. This chain links TRBV11-3 with TRBJ2-5; maybe TRBD2 (7 bases). This CDR3 spans 16 amino acids. Germline values: CDR1 SGHNT, CDR2 YENEEA. V dropped 5 bases and J dropped 4 bases, with 20 bases sitting between them. CDR3 amino acids: CASSPGRGAWGETQYF. The CDR3 region has the DNA TGTGCCAGCAGCCCCGGCCGGGGGGCATGGGGAGAGACCCAGTACTTC.

The CDR3 loop reads CASSQGGAGAGTPLHF. The CDR3 DNA follows: TGTGCCAGCAGCCAAGGAGGTGCAGGGGCAGGTACACCCCTCCACTTT. The chain combines TRBV3-1 (or the pseudogene TRBV3-2) with TRBJ1-6, with a tentative D call TRBD1 (6 bases). Germline-derived CDR1 and CDR2 are LGHDT and YNNKEL (reference sequence). V was clipped by 1 base and J by 11 bases, with 18 bases between them. The CDR3 length is 16 residues.

The chain combines TRBV7-2 with TRBJ2-4; 8 positions agree with TRBD1. The CDR3 sequence is 14 residues long. The ends lost 5 bases at V and 8 bases at J; junction bases unmatched: 8. Looked up from germline, CDR1 is SGHTA and CDR2 is FQGNSA. CDR3 in DNA: TGTGCCAGCAGCCCCGGACAGGGTTTGGACATTCAGTACTTC. It specifies CASSPGQGLDIQYF.